This T cell receptor beta chain appears in the sequencing data of a study of T cells in Graves' hyperthyroidism and ophthalmopathy. Overall study: At initial diagnosis, before any treatment had begun, peripheral blood was obtained.

RNA transcripts provided the source from which TCR beta CDR3 regions were amplified. During a first-round RT-PCR of the TCR CDR3, the HTBI primer set was used. MiXCR, run by TCRdb on the multiplex PCR reads, gives a single entry per CDR3 protein. The sample holds 450,000 to 550,000 distinct CDR3 sequences, about 24% seen once. There are many counts of this clonotype. Germline CDR1 is KGHSH and CDR2 is LQKENI. Trimming took 2 bases from V and 2 from J, leaving 12 bases between them. The CDR3 loop spans 15 amino acids. Disease duration was under 3 months in the ophthalmopathy patients, who also had a Clinical Activity Score of at least 3 and a NOSPECS grade of at least 4.

The chain recombines TRBV18 with TRBJ1-2, with a tentative D call TRBD1 (5 bases). Sequenced material: blood. This sequence was found in a woman in her 30s with Graves' ophthalmopathy. In DNA form, the CDR3 reads TGTGCCAGCTCACCAGCCCTGACAGAGAACTATGGCTACACCTTC. This codes for CASSPALTENYGYTF.